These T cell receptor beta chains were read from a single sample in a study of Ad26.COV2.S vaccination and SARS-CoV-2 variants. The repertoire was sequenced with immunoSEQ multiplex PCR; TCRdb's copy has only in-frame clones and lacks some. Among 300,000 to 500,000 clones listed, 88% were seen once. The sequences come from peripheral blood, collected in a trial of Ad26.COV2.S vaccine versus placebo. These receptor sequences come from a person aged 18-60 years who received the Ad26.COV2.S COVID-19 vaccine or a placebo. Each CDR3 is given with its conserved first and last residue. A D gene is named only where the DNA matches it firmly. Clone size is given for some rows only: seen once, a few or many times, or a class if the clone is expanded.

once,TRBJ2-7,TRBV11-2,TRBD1,CASSARDRASYEQYF,TGTGCCAGCAGCGCAAGGGACAGGGCATCCTACGAGCAGTACTTC
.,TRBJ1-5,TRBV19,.,CASSIFTLQGNQPQHF,TGTGCCAGTAGTATATTCACCCTCCAAGGCAATCAGCCCCAGCATTTT
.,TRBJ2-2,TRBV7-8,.,CASSETAGVTGELFF,TGTGCCAGCAGCGAAACCGCAGGGGTTACCGGGGAGCTGTTTTTT
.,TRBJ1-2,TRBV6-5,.,CATSGGADYGYTF,TGTGCCACTTCCGGGGGCGCTGACTATGGCTACACCTTC
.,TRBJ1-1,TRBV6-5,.,CASSYSRPTGSGEAFF,TGTGCCAGCAGTTACTCGAGGCCAACTGGGTCGGGTGAAGCTTTCTTT
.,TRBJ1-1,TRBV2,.,CASSMTRGDTEAFF,TGTGCCAGCAGTATGACCCGCGGGGACACTGAAGCTTTCTTT
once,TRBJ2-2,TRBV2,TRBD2,CASKRGGIIGELFF,TGTGCCAGCAAACGCGGGGGGATCATCGGGGAGCTGTTTTTT
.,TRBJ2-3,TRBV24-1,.,CATRAGSGTQYF,TGTGCCACCAGGGCCGGCTCGGGTACGCAGTATTTT
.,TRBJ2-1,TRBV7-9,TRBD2,CASSGGLAANNEQFF,TGTGCCAGCAGCGGGGGACTAGCGGCCAACAATGAGCAGTTCTTC
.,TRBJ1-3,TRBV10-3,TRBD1,CAIRSPGQGAGNTIYF,TGTGCCATCAGGTCACCGGGACAGGGGGCTGGAAACACCATATATTTT
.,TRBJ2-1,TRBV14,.,CASSQEDYPTYNEQFF,TGTGCCAGCAGCCAAGAGGACTACCCAACCTACAATGAGCAGTTCTTC
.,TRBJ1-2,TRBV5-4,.,CASRQEDYGYTF,TGTGCCAGCAGGCAAGAGGACTATGGCTACACCTTC
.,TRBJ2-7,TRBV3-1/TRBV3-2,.,CASSQASVIRGDEQYF,TGTGCCAGCAGCCAAGCTTCTGTGATTAGGGGGGACGAGCAGTACTTC
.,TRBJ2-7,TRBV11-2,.,CASSLDNPLMPHYEQYF,TGTGCCAGCAGCTTAGATAACCCCCTAATGCCCCACTACGAGCAGTACTTC
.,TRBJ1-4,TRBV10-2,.,CASKRQGREKLFF,TGCGCCAGCAAGAGGCAGGGGCGTGAAAAACTGTTTTTT
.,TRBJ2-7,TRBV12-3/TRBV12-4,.,CASSSSRVEQYF,TGTGCCAGCAGTTCCTCCCGGGTCGAGCAGTACTTC
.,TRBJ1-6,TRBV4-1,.,CASSQPSGGNSPLHF,TGCGCCAGCAGCCAACCTAGCGGTGGTAATTCACCCCTCCACTTT
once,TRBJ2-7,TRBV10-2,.,CASSHGTISYEQYF,TGCGCCAGCAGTCACGGGACGATATCCTACGAGCAGTACTTC
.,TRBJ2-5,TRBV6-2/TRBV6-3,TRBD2,CASSYPSVGGTQETQYF,TGTGCCAGCAGTTACCCCTCGGTCGGGGGGACTCAAGAGACCCAGTACTTC
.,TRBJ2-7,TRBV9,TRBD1,CASSVGTGSHEQYF,TGTGCCAGCAGCGTCGGGACAGGGTCCCACGAGCAGTACTTC
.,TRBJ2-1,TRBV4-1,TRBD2,CASSLLAGGPSYNEQFF,TGCGCCAGCAGCCTACTAGCGGGGGGGCCCTCCTACAATGAGCAGTTCTTC
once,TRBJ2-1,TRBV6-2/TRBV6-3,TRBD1,CASSHRDRGLEGEQFF,TGTGCCAGCAGTCACCGGGACAGGGGATTGGAAGGTGAGCAGTTCTTC
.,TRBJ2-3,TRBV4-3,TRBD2,CASSLPTGGPQYF,TGCGCCAGCAGCCTTCCCACGGGGGGGCCGCAGTATTTT
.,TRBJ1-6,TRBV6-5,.,CASSPVNYNSPLHF,TGTGCCAGCAGCCCGGTCAATTATAATTCACCCCTCCACTTT
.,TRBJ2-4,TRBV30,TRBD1,CAWGTGIAKNIQYF,TGTGCCTGGGGGACAGGGATAGCCAAAAACATTCAGTACTTC
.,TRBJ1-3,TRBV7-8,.,CASSSTRAQTLPGNTIYF,TGTGCCAGCAGCTCTACCCGGGCCCAAACCCTTCCTGGAAACACCATATATTTT
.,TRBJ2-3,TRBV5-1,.,CASSLVRQAGDTQYF,TGCGCCAGCAGCTTGGTACGTCAGGCTGGGGATACGCAGTATTTT
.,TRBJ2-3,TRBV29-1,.,CSDQMKGTDTQYF,TGCAGCGACCAGATGAAGGGCACAGATACGCAGTATTTT
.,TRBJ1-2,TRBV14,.,CASSQGADPYTF,TGTGCCAGCAGCCAAGGGGCAGACCCTTACACCTTC
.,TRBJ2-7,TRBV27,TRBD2,CASSLLAGGTYEQYF,TGTGCCAGCAGTCTACTAGCGGGGGGTACCTACGAGCAGTACTTC
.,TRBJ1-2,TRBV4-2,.,CASSQEVSGPYGYTF,TGTGCCAGCAGCCAAGAGGTTTCCGGTCCCTATGGCTACACCTTC
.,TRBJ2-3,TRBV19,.,CASSPSPGEETDTQYF,TGTGCCAGTAGCCCTTCCCCAGGGGAGGAAACAGATACGCAGTATTTT
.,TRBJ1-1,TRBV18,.,CASSPSGALRAFF,TGTGCCAGCTCACCAAGCGGAGCACTGAGGGCTTTCTTT
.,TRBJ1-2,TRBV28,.,CASSLRGVSYGYTF,TGTGCCAGCAGTTTACGCGGGGTTAGCTATGGCTACACCTTC
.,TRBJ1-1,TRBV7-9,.,CASSTGRTNTEAFF,TGTGCCAGCAGCACAGGACGTACGAACACTGAAGCTTTCTTT
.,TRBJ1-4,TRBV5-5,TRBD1,CASNQGAANEKLFF,TGTGCCAGCAACCAGGGGGCGGCTAATGAAAAACTGTTTTTT
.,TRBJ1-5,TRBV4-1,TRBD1,CASSQGTGGIVQPQHF,TGCGCCAGCAGCCAAGGAACAGGGGGAATTGTTCAGCCCCAGCATTTT
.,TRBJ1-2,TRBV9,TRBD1,CASSTNPSTGSTMDGYTF,TGTGCCAGCAGCACAAACCCGTCGACAGGGTCGACTATGGATGGCTACACCTTC
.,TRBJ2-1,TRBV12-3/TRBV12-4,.,CASVIIGQFF,TGTGCCAGCGTCATCATCGGGCAGTTCTTC
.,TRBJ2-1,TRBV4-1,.,CASSQGTATGDEQFF,TGCGCCAGCAGCCAAGGGACAGCTACTGGCGATGAGCAGTTCTTC
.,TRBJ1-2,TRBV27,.,CASSLTGSYGYTF,TGTGCCAGCAGTTTAACAGGGTCCTATGGCTACACCTTC
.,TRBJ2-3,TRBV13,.,CASVDRPGDTQYF,TGTGCCAGCGTCGACCGGCCGGGGGATACGCAGTATTTT
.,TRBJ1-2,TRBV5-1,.,CASTGGTTTNYGYTF,TGCGCCAGCACCGGAGGGACAACCACTAACTATGGCTACACCTTC
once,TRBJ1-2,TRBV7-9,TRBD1,CASSSDREDYGYTF,TGTGCCAGCAGCTCCGACAGGGAGGACTATGGCTACACCTTC
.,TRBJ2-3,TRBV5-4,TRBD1,CASSRPGQSTDTQYF,TGTGCCAGCAGCCGACCGGGACAGAGCACAGATACGCAGTATTTT
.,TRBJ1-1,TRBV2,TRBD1,CASSEPGQPSQTFF,TGTGCCAGCAGTGAACCGGGACAGCCCTCCCAGACTTTCTTT
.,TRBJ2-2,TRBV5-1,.,CASSLWTSNTGELFF,TGCGCCAGCAGCTTGTGGACATCGAACACCGGGGAGCTGTTTTTT
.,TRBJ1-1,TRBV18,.,CASSPPWTETNTEAFF,TGTGCCAGCTCACCACCCTGGACAGAGACGAACACTGAAGCTTTCTTT
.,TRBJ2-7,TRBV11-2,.,CASSFRSSSEQYF,TGTGCCAGCAGCTTCCGATCCTCGAGCGAGCAGTACTTC
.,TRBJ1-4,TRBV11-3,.,CASSLILRVWLYIGKLFF,TGTGCCAGCAGCCTAATCCTCAGGGTGTGGCTTTATATAGGAAAACTGTTTTTT
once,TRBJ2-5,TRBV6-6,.,CASIDSNQETQYF,TGTGCCAGCATCGACAGTAACCAAGAGACCCAGTACTTC
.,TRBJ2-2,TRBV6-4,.,CASSDTYRVGTGELFF,TGTGCCAGCAGTGACACCTACAGGGTGGGAACCGGGGAGCTGTTTTTT
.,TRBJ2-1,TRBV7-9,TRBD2,CASSLVVGTTYNEQFF,TGTGCCAGCAGCTTAGTCGTCGGGACTACGTACAATGAGCAGTTCTTC
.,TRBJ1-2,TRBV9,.,CASSPPGGYYGYTF,TGTGCCAGCAGCCCGCCGGGAGGTTATTATGGCTACACCTTC
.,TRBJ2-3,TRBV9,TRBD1,CASSVEDRVADTQYF,TGTGCCAGCAGCGTAGAGGACAGGGTGGCAGATACGCAGTATTTT